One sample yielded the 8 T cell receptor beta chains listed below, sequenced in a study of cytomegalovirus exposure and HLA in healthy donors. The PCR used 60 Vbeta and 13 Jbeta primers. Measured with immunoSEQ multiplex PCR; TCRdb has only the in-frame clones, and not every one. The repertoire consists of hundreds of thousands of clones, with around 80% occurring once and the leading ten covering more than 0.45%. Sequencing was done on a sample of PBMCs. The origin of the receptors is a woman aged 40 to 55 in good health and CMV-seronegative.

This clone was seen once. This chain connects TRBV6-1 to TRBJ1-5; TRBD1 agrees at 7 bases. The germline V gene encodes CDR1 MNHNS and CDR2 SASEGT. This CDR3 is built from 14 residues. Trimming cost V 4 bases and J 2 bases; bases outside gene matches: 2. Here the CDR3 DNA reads TGTGCCAGCAGTGGACAGGGAGGCAATCAGCCCCAGCATTTT. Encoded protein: CASSGQGGNQPQHF.

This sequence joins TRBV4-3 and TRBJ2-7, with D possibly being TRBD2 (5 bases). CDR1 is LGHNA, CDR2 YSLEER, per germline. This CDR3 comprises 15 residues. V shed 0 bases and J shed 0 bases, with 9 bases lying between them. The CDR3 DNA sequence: TGCGCCAGCAGCCAAGATGGGAGTAGCTCCTACGAGCAGTACTTC. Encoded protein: CASSQDGSSSYEQYF.

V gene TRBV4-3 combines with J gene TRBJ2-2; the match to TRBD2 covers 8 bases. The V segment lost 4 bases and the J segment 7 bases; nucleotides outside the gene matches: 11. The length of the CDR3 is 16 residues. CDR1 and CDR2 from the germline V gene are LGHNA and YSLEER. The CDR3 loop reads CASSPRGGAGNGELFF. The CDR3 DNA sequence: TGCGCCAGCAGCCCCCGGGGGGGGGCCGGGAACGGGGAGCTGTTTTTT.

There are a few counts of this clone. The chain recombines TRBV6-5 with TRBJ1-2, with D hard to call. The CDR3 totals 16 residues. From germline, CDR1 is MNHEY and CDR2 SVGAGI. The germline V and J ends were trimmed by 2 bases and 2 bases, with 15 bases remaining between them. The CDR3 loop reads CASSYAPLGQNYGYTF. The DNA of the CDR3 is TGTGCCAGCAGTTACGCCCCTCTTGGGCAGAACTATGGCTACACCTTC.

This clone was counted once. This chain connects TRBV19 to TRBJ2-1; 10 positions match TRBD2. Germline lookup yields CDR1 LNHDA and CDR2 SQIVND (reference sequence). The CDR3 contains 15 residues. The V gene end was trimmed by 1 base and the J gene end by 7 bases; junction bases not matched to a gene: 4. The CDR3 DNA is TGTGCCAGTAGTATAGTGTCTAGCGGGGGAAATGAGCAGTTCTTC. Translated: CASSIVSSGGNEQFF.

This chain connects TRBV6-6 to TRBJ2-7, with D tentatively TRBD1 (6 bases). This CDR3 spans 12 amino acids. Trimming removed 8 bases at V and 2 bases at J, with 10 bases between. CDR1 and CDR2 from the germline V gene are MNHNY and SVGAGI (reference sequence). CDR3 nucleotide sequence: TGTGCCAGCGGGGGCCAAACCTACGAGCAGTACTTC. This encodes CASGGQTYEQYF.

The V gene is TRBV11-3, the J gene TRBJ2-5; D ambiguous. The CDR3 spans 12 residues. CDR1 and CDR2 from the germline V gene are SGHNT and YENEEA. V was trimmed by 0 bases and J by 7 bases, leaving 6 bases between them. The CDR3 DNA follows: TGTGCCAGCAGCTTAGATCTCGGGACCCAGTACTTC. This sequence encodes CASSLDLGTQYF.

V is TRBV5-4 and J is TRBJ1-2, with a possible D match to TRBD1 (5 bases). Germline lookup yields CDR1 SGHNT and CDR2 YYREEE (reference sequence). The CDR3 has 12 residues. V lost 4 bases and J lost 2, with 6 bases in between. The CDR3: CASSGGNYGYTF. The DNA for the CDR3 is TGTGCCAGCAGCGGGGGGAACTATGGCTACACCTTC.